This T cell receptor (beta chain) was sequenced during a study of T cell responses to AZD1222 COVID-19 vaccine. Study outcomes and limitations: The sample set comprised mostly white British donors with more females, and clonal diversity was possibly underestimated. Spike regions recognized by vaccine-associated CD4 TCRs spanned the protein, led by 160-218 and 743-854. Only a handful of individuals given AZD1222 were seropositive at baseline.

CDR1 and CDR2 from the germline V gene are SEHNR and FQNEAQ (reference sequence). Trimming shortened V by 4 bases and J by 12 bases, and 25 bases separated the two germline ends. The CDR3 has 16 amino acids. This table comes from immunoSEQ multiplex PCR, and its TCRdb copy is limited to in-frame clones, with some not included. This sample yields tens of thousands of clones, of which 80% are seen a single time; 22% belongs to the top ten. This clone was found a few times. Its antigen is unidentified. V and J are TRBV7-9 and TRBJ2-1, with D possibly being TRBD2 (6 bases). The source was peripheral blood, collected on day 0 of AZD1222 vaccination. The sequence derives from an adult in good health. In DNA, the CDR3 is TGTGCCAGCAGCTGGGGGGACGCCCCGGTGGGAATGACGCAGTTCTTC. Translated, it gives CASSWGDAPVGMTQFF.